This T cell receptor (beta chain) was identified during a study of blood T cell repertoires in COVID-19. As for the study in general: Acute-phase and convalescent COVID-19 samples originated in the United States, Italy and Spain. The analysed material was cDNA or gDNA that came from T cells, B-cell-depleted T cells, or PBMCs.

Using immunoSEQ multiplex PCR, the repertoire was profiled, and TCRdb retains in-frame clones only, with some absent. Of a few hundred thousand clones in the sample, 90% were seen once. The Seattle site enrolled patients during active infection and followed them longitudinally. V was pared by 4 bases and J by 2 bases, with 8 bases of the junction left unmatched. The V gene's germline CDR1 is MNHNS and CDR2 SASEGT. The CDR3 loop spans 16 amino acids. This clone was seen only a few times. Specimen: peripheral blood. This receptor was obtained from a woman aged 55-70 years with COVID-19, enrolled during active disease. The chain couples TRBV6-1 to TRBJ2-3; 8 bases match TRBD1. The CDR3 here is CASSARGQGFTDTQYF. The CDR3, as DNA: TGTGCCAGCAGTGCTCGTGGACAGGGATTCACAGATACGCAGTATTTT.